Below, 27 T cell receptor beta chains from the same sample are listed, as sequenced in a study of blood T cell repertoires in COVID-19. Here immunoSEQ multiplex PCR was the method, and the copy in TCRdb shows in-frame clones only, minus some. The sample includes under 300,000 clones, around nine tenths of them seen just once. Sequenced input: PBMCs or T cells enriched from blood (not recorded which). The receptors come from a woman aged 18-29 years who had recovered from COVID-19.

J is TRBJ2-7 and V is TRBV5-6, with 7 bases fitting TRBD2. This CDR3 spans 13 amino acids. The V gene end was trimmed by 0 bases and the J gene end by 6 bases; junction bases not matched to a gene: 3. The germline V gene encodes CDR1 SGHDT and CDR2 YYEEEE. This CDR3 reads CASSLVGGPEQYF. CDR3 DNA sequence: TGTGCCAGCAGCTTGGTGGGAGGGCCCGAGCAGTACTTC.

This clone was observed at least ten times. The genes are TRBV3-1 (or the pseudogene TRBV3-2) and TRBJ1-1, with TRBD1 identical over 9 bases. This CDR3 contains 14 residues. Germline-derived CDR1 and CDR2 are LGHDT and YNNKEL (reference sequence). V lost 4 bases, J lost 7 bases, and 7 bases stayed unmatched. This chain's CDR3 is CASSPRDRAYEAFF. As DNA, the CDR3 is TGTGCCAGCAGCCCTCGGGACAGGGCCTATGAAGCTTTCTTT.

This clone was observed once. The DNA of the CDR3 is TGTGCCAGCAGCCAACGGACTAGCAGGGGCAATGAGCAGTTCTTC. It is translated as CASSQRTSRGNEQFF. The chain is built from TRBV3-1 (or the pseudogene TRBV3-2) and TRBJ2-1; 8 bases fit TRBD2. CDR3 length equals 15 residues. The J segment lost 6 bases and the V segment lost 2 bases, leaving 6 bases of the junction unmatched. CDR1 LGHDT and CDR2 YNNKEL come from the germline V gene (reference sequence).

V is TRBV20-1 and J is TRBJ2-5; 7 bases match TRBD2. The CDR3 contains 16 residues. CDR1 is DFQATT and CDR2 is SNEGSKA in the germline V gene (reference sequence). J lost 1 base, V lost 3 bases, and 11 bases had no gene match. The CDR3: CSASWWEGPTQETQYF. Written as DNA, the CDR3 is TGCAGTGCTAGTTGGTGGGAGGGCCCCACCCAAGAGACCCAGTACTTC.

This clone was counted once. The chain's CDR3 is CATSDLAGDYGYTF. In DNA, the CDR3 is TGTGCCACCAGTGATTTGGCAGGCGACTATGGCTACACCTTC. This chain connects TRBV24-1 to TRBJ1-2; no reliable D call. V lost 0 bases and J lost 3, with 7 bases in between. The CDR3 runs to 14 residues. Germline V gene lookup returns CDR1 KGHDR and CDR2 SFDVKD.

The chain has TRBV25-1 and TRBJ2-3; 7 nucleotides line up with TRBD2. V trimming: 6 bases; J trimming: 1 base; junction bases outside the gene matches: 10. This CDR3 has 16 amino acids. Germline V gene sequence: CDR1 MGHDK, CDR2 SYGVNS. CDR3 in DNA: TGTGCCAGCAGGACCCGGACTAGTCGAGGCACAGATACGCAGTATTTT. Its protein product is CASRTRTSRGTDTQYF.

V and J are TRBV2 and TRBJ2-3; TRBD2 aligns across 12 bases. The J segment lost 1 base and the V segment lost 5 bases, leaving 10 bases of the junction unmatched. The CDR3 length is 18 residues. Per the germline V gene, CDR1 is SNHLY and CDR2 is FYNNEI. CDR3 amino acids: CASSFISRLAGGTDTQYF. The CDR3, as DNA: TGTGCCAGCAGTTTCATTTCCAGACTAGCGGGGGGCACAGATACGCAGTATTTT.

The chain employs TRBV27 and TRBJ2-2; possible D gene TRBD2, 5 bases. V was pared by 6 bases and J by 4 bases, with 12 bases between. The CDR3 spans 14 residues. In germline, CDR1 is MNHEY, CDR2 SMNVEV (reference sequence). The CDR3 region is CASRPLTSTGELFF. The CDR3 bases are TGTGCCAGCAGGCCCCTCACTAGCACCGGGGAGCTGTTTTTT.

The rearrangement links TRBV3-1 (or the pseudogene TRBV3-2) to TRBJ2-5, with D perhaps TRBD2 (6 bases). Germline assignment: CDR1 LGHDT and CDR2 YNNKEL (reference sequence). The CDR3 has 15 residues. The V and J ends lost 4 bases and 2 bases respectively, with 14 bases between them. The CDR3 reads CASSPFAGSQETQYF. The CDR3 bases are TGTGCCAGCAGCCCCTTCGCGGGGAGTCAAGAGACCCAGTACTTC.

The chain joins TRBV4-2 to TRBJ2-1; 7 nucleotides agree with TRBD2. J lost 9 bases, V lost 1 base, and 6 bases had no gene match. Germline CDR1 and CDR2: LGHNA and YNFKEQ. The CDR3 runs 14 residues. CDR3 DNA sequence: TGTGCCAGCAGCCAAGGACTAGCCAGCGGTGAGCAGTTCTTC. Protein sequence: CASSQGLASGEQFF.

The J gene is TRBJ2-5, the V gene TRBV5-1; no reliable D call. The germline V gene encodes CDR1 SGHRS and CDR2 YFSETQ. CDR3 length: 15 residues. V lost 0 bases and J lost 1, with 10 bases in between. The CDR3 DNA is TGCGCCAGCAGCTTGGGACACTTACTCCAAGAGACCCAGTACTTC. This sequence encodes CASSLGHLLQETQYF.

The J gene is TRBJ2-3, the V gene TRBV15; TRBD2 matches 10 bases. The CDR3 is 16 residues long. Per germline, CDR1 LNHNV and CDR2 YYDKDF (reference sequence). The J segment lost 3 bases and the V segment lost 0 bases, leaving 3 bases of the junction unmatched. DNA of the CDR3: TGTGCCACCAGCAGAGATCTAGCGGGAGATACAGATACGCAGTATTTT. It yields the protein CATSRDLAGDTDTQYF.

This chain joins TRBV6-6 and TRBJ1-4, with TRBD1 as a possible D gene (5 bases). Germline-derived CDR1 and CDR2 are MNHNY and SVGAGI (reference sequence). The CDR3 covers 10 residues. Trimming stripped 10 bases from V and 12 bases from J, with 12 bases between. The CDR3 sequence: CATARRELFF. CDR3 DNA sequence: TGTGCCACCGCTCGCAGGGAACTGTTTTTT.

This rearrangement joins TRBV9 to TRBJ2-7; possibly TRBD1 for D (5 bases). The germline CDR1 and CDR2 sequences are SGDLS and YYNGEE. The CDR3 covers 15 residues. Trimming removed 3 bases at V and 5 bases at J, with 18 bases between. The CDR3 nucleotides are TGTGCCAGCAGCGCAGGGTTACTGCGATCGGACGAGCAGTACTTC. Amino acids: CASSAGLLRSDEQYF.

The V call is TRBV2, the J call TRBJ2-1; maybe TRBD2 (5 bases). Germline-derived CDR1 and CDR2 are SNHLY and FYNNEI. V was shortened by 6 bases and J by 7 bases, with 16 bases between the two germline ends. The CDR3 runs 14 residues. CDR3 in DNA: TGTGCCAGCAGACGCTCCCCTAGCCGTAATGAGCAGTTCTTC. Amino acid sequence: CASRRSPSRNEQFF.

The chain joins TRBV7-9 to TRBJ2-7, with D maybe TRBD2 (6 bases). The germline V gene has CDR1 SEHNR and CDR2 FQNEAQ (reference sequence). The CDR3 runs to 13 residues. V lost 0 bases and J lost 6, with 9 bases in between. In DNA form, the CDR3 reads TGTGCCAGCAGCTTAGCGGGGGGACGCGAGCAGTACTTC. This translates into CASSLAGGREQYF.

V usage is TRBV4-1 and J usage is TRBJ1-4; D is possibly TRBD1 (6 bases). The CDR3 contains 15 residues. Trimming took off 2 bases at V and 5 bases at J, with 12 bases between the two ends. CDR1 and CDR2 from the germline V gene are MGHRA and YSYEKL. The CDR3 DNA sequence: TGCGCCAGCAGCCAAACCGGGACATCAAATGAAAAACTGTTTTTT. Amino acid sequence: CASSQTGTSNEKLFF.

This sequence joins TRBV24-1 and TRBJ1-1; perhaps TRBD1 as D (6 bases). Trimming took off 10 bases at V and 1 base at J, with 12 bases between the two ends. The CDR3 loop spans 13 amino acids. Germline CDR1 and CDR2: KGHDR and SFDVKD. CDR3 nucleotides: TGTGCCACAAGAAAAGGGGGGAACACTGAAGCTTTCTTT. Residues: CATRKGGNTEAFF.

The CDR3 nucleotides are TGTGCCAGCAGTCCCTCCTTGGGGCATAATTCACCCCTCCACTTT. Amino acid sequence: CASSPSLGHNSPLHF. The genes are TRBV28 and TRBJ1-6, with D perhaps matching TRBD1 (5 bases). Germline V gene sequence: CDR1 MDHEN, CDR2 SYDVKM. V was shortened by 5 bases and J by 5 bases, with 13 bases between the two germline ends. The CDR3 extends over 15 amino acids. Full variable domain (rest looked up from reference TRBV28 and TRBJ1-6): DVKVTQSSRYLVKRTGEKVFLECVQDMDHENMFWYRQDPGLGLRLIYFSYDVKMKEKGDIPEGYSVSREKKERFSLILESASTNQTSMYLCASSPSLGHNSPLHFGNGTRLTVT.

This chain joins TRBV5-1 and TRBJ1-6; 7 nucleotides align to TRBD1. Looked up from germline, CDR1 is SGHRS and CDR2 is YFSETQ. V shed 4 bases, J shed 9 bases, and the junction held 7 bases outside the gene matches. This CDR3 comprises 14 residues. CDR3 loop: CASSGETGASPLHF. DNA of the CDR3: TGCGCCAGCAGCGGGGAAACAGGGGCTTCACCCCTCCACTTT.

The CDR3 sequence: CASSLTGGYGYTF. The CDR3 DNA reads as TGTGCCAGCAGCTTAACCGGAGGGTATGGCTACACCTTC. The V call is TRBV11-3, the J call TRBJ1-2; no reliable D call. Germline CDR1 and CDR2: SGHNT and YENEEA. CDR3 length equals 13 residues. V lost 2 bases to trimming and J lost 5 bases, with 9 bases between them.

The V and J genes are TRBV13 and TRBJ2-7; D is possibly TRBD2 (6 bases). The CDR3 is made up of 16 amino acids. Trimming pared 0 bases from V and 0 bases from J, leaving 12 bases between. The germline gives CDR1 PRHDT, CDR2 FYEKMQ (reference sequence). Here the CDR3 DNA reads TGTGCCAGCAGCTTAGGCGTGGCGGGACCCTCCTACGAGCAGTACTTC. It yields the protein CASSLGVAGPSYEQYF.

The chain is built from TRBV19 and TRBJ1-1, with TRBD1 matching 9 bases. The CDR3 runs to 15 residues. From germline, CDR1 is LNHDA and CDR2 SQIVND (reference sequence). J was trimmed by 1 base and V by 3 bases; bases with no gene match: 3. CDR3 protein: CASSITGGTNTEAFF. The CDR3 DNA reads TGTGCCAGTAGTATTACAGGGGGCACGAACACTGAAGCTTTCTTT. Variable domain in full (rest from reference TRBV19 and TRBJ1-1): DGGITQSPKYLFRKEGQNVTLSCEQNLNHDAMYWYRQDPGQGLRLIYYSQIVNDFQKGDIAEGYSVSREKKESFPLTVTSAQKNPTAFYLCASSITGGTNTEAFFGQGTRLTVV.

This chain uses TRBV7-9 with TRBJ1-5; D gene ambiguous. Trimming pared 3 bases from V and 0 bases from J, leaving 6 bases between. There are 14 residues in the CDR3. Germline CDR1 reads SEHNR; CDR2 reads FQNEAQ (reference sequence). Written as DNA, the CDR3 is TGTGCCAGCAGCTTTGGGCATAGCAATCAGCCCCAGCATTTT. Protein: CASSFGHSNQPQHF. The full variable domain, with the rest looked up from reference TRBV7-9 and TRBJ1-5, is DTGVSQNPRHKITKRGQNVTFRCDPISEHNRLYWYRQTLGQGPEFLTYFQNEAQLEKSRLLSDRFSAERPKGSFSTLEIQRTEQGDSAMYLCASSFGHSNQPQHFGDGTRLSIL.

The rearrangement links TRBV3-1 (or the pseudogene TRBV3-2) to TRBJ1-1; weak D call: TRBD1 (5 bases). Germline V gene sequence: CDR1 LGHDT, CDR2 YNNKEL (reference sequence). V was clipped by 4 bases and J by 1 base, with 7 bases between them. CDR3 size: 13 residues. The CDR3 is CASSPGQNTEAFF. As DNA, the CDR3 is TGTGCCAGCAGCCCCGGACAGAACACTGAAGCTTTCTTT.

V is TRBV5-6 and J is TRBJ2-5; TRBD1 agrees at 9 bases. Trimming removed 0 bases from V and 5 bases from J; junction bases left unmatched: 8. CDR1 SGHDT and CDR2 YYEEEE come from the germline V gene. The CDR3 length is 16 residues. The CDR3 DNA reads TGTGCCAGCAGCTTGGGTGGGGACAGGGTGTGGGAGACCCAGTACTTC. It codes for CASSLGGDRVWETQYF.

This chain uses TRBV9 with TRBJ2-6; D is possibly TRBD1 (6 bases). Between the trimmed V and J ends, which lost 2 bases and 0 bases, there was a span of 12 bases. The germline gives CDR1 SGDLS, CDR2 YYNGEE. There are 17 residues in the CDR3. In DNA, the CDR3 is TGTGCCAGCAGCGTCGGACAGCATAGCTCTGGGGCCAACGTCCTGACTTTC. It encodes CASSVGQHSSGANVLTF.